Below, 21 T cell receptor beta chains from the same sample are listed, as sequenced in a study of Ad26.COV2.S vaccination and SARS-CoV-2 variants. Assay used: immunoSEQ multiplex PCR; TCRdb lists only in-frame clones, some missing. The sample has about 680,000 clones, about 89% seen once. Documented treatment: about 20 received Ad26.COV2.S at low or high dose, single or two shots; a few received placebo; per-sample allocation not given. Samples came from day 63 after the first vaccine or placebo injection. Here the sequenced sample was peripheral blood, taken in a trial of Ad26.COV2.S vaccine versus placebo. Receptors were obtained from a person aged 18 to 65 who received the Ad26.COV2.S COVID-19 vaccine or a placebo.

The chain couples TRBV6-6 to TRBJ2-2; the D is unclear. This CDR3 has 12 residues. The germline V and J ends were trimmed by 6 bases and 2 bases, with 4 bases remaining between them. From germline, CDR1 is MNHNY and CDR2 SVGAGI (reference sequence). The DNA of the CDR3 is TGTGCCAGCAGCCTCAACACCGGGGAGCTGTTTTTT. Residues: CASSLNTGELFF.

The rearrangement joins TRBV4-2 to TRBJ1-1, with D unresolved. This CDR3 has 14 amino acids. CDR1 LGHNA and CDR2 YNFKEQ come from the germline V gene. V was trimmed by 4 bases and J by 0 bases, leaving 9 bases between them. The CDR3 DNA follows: TGTGCCAGCAGCCCCCCGTCGGTGAACACTGAAGCTTTCTTT. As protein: CASSPPSVNTEAFF.

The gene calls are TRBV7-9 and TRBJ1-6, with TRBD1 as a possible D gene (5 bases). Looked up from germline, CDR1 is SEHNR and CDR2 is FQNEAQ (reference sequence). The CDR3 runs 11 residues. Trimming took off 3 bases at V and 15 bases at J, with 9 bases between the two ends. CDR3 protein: CASSFRGHLHF. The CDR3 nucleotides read TGTGCCAGCAGCTTTAGGGGCCACCTCCACTTT.

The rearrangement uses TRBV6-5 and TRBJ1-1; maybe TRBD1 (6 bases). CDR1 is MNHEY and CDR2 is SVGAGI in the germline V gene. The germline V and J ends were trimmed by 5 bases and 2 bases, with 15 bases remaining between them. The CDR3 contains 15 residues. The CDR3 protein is CASSLTDRTNTEAFF. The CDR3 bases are TGTGCCAGCAGTCTTACTGACAGGACTAACACTGAAGCTTTCTTT.

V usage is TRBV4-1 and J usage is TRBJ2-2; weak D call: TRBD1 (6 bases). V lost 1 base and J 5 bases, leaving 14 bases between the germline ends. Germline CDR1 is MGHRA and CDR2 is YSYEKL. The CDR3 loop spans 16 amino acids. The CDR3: CASSQGWGLDTGELFF. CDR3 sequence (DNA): TGCGCCAGCAGCCAAGGGTGGGGGCTAGATACCGGGGAGCTGTTTTTT.

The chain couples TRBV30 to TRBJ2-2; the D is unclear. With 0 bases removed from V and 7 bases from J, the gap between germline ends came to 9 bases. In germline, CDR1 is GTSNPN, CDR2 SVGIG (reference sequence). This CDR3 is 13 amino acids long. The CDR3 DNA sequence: TGTGCCTGGAGTGTAGGCGATGGCGGGGAGCTGTTTTTT. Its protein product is CAWSVGDGGELFF.

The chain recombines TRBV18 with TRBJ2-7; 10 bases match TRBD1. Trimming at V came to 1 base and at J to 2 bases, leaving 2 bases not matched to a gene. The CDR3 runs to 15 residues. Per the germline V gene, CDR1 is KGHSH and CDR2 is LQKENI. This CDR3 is CASSPRTGGTYEQYF. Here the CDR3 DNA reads TGTGCCAGCTCACCACGGACAGGGGGGACCTACGAGCAGTACTTC.

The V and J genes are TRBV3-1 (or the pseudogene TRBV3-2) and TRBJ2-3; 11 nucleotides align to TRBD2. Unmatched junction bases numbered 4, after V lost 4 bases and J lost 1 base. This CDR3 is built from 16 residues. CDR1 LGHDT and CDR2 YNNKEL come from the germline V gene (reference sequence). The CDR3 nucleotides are TGTGCCAGCAGCCGTCAGACTAGCGGGGGCACAGATACGCAGTATTTT. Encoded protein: CASSRQTSGGTDTQYF.

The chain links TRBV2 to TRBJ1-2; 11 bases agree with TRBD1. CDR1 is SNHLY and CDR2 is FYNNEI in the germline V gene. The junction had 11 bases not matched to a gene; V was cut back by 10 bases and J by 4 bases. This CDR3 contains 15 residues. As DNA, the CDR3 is TGTGCCACCTTCGGACAGGGGGCTCACAGCTATGGCTACACCTTC. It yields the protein CATFGQGAHSYGYTF.

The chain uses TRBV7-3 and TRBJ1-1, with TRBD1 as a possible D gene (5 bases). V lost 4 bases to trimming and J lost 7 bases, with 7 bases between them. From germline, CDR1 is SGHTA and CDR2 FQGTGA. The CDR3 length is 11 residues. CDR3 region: CASSSQDEAFF. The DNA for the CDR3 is TGTGCCAGCAGCTCACAGGATGAAGCTTTCTTT.

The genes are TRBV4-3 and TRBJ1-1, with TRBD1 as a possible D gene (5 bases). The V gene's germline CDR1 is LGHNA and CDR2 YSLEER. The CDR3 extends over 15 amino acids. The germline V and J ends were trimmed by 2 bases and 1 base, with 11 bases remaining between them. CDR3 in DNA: TGCGCCAGCAGCCAACGACAGCCGCCGAACACTGAAGCTTTCTTT. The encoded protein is CASSQRQPPNTEAFF.

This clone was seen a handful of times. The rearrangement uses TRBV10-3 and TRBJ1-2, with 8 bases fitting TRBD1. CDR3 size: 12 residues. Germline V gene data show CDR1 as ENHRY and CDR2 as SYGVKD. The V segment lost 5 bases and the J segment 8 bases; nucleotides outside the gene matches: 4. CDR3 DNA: TGTGCCATCAGTTTCCAGGGGGCAGGCTACACCTTC. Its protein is CAISFQGAGYTF.

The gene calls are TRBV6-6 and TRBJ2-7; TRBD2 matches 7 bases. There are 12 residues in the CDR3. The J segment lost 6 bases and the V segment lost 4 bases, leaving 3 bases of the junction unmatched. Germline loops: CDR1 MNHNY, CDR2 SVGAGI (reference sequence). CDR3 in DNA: TGTGCCAGCAGTTTGGCGGGAGTCGAGCAGTACTTC. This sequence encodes CASSLAGVEQYF.

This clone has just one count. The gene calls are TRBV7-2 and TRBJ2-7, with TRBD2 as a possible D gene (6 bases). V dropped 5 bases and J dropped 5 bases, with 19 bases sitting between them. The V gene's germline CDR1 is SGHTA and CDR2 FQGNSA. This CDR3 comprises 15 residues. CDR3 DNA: TGTGCCAGCAGCCTCGGAACAAGGGGAGGACACGAGCAGTACTTC. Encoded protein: CASSLGTRGGHEQYF.

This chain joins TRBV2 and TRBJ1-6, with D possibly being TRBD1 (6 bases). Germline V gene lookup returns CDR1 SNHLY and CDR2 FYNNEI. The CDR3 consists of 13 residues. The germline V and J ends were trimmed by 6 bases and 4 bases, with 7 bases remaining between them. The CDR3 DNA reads TGTGCCAGCAGAGGGGGGTATAATTCACCCCTCCACTTT. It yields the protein CASRGGYNSPLHF.

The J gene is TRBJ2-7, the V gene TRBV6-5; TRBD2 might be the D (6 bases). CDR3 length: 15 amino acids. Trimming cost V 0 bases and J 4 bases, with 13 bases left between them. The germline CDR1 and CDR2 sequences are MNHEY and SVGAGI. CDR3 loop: CASSYSEGSPYEQYF. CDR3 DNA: TGTGCCAGCAGTTACTCGGAGGGGTCGCCTTACGAGCAGTACTTC.

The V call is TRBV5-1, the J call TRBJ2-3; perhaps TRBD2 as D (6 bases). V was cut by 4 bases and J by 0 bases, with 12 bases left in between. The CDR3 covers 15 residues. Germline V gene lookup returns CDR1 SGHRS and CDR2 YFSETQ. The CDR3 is CASSQGLQSTDTQYF. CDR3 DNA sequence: TGCGCCAGCAGCCAGGGACTTCAAAGCACAGATACGCAGTATTTT. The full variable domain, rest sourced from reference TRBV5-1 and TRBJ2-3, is KAGVTQTPRYLIKTRGQQVTLSCSPISGHRSVSWYQQTPGQGLQFLFEYFSETQRNKGNFPGRFSGRQFSNSRSEMNVSTLELGDSALYLCASSQGLQSTDTQYFGPGTRLTVL.

The CDR3 is CSASPSGLMDEQFF. For the CDR3, the DNA is TGCAGTGCTAGTCCTAGCGGATTAATGGATGAGCAGTTCTTC. The V call is TRBV20-1, the J call TRBJ2-1; 7 bases fit TRBD2. The CDR3 runs to 14 residues. Germline values: CDR1 DFQATT, CDR2 SNEGSKA (reference sequence). V dropped 3 bases and J dropped 8; count of bases not matched to a gene: 10.

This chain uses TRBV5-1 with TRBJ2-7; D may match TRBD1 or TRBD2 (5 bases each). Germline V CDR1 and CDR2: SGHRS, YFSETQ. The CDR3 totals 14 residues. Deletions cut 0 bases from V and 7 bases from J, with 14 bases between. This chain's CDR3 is CASSLGGTKGEQYF. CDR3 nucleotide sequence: TGCGCCAGCAGCTTGGGAGGGACCAAGGGGGAGCAGTACTTC.

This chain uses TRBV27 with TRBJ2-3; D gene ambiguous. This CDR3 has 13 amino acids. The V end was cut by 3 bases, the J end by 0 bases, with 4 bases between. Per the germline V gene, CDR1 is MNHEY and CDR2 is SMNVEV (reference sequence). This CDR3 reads CASSFRSTDTQYF. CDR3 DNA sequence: TGTGCCAGCAGTTTCCGTAGCACAGATACGCAGTATTTT.

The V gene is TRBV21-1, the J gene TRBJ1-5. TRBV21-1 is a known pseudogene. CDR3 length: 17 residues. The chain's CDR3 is CASSKKKGDFLNQPQHF. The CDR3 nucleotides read TGTGCCAGCAGCAAAAAAAAGGGGGACTTTCTCAATCAGCCCCAGCATTTT.